This T cell receptor beta chain was observed in a study of long-term antiretroviral therapy in people with HIV. With 1 base clipped from V and 4 bases from J, the junction kept 1 base outside the gene matches. In germline, CDR1 is LGHNA, CDR2 YSLEER. The CDR3 runs 13 residues. An immunoSEQ assay, version v3.0, was performed at survey level. Clones were sequenced by immunoSEQ multiplex PCR, and TCRdb holds only the in-frame ones, with some missing. The sample has about 29,000 clones, 95% seen once. This specimen consisted of unsorted PBMCs, obtained 5.3 years after starting antiretroviral therapy. This chain uses TRBV4-3 with TRBJ2-7; TRBD1 agrees at 7 bases. The receptor's source is a man aged 30 to 39 with HIV. CDR3 DNA sequence: TGCGCCAGCAGCCAAGGGGACAGATACGAGCAGTACTTC. Translated: CASSQGDRYEQYF.